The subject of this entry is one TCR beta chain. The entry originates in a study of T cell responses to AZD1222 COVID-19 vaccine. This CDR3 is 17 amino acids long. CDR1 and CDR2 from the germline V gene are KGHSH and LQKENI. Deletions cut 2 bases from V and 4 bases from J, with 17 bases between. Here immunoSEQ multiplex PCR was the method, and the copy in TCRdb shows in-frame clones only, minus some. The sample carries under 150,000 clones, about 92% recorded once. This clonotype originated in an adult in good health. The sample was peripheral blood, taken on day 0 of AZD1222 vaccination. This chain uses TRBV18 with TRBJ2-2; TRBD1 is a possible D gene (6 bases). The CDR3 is CASSPGPRRGGTGELFF. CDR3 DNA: TGTGCCAGCTCACCAGGACCCCGAAGAGGGGGCACCGGGGAGCTGTTTTTT.